A single sample gave rise to the 23 T cell receptor beta chains below, sequenced in a study of Tregs in tolerant kidney transplant recipients (dated 2019 in TCRdb). Read against the paper, the sample's time point label means: blood sample drawn before combined kidney and bone marrow transplant. The library was generated by the immunoSEQ multiplex PCR assay. TCRdb re-hosts the immuneACCESS table, in-frame sequences only. Its copies lack some clones; in the studies checked, an unresolved V gene accounts for under half of them, and the cause for the rest is not known. The sample includes some 70,000 clones, with around 90% observed a single time. The biggest ten clones account for approximately 0.39% of the sample. The sequencing here drew on CD4+ T cells from blood, taken before the transplant. These receptor sequences come from a human donor who received a combined kidney and bone marrow transplant.

The CDR3 loop is CASSRTKDRVLETQYF. The CDR3 bases are TGCGCCAGCAGTCGGACCAAGGACAGGGTATTAGAGACCCAGTACTTC. The rearrangement joins TRBV23-1 to TRBJ2-5, with 8 bases fitting TRBD1. TRBV23-1 qualifies as an ORF whose function is uncertain. The CDR3 consists of 16 residues. The V segment lost 4 bases and the J segment 4 bases; nucleotides outside the gene matches: 11.

The chain combines TRBV7-2 with TRBJ2-6, with D possibly being TRBD1 (5 bases). V gave up 1 base and J gave up 2 bases, with 15 bases separating them. The CDR3 consists of 18 residues. Germline assignment: CDR1 SGHTA and CDR2 FQGNSA. The CDR3 DNA follows: TGTGCCAGCAGCTTAGATAGGGGATTACCACCTGGGGCCAACGTCCTGACTTTC. It yields the protein CASSLDRGLPPGANVLTF.

The CDR3 sequence is CASSTGGGRKLFF. DNA of the CDR3: TGTGCCAGCAGTACGGGGGGAGGGAGGAAACTGTTTTTT. The chain couples TRBV2 to TRBJ1-4; the D gene is possibly TRBD1 (5 bases). The ends were cut back, 5 bases at V and 11 bases at J, with 15 bases in the middle. The CDR3 length is 13 residues. Germline CDR1 is SNHLY and CDR2 is FYNNEI.

The J gene is TRBJ1-4, the V gene TRBV6-5; no clear D. Between the trimmed V and J ends, which lost 0 bases and 0 bases, there was a span of 5 bases. There are 15 residues in the CDR3. Germline CDR1 reads MNHEY; CDR2 reads SVGAGI. CDR3 region: CASSYSRTTNEKLFF. DNA of the CDR3: TGTGCCAGCAGTTACTCGCGTACAACTAATGAAAAACTGTTTTTT.

The J gene is TRBJ2-7, the V gene TRBV28; 7 bases fit TRBD1. Germline CDR1 MDHEN, CDR2 SYDVKM. CDR3 length equals 14 residues. J gave up 4 bases and V 5 bases, and 8 bases lay outside the gene matches. The CDR3 region is CASSPGTVLYEQYF. CDR3 coding DNA: TGTGCCAGCAGTCCCGGGACAGTCCTATACGAGCAGTACTTC.

This rearrangement joins TRBV18 to TRBJ2-7, with a possible D match to TRBD2 (5 bases). V was cut by 2 bases and J by 4 bases, with 9 bases left in between. Germline CDR1 reads KGHSH; CDR2 reads LQKENI. The CDR3 consists of 13 residues. Here the CDR3 DNA reads TGTGCCAGCTCACCAACAGCGGAGTACGAGCAGTACTTC. The encoded protein is CASSPTAEYEQYF.

This clone showed up just a few times. The rearrangement links TRBV28 to TRBJ2-7; 7 bases are a match to TRBD1. Germline V gene data show CDR1 as MDHEN and CDR2 as SYDVKM. The CDR3 sequence is 15 residues long. V shed 5 bases, J shed 3 bases, and the junction held 10 bases outside the gene matches. CDR3 region: CASSATGVRNYEQYF. DNA of the CDR3: TGTGCCAGCAGTGCCACAGGGGTCCGCAACTACGAGCAGTACTTC.

The chain carries TRBV6-5 and TRBJ2-5, with TRBD2 as a possible D gene (5 bases). Germline V gene sequence: CDR1 MNHEY, CDR2 SVGAGI. V lost 5 bases and J lost 0, with 10 bases in between. The CDR3 extends over 14 amino acids. CDR3 amino acids: CASSRRRYQETQYF. DNA for the CDR3: TGTGCCAGCAGTAGACGGAGGTACCAAGAGACCCAGTACTTC.

The rearrangement uses TRBV5-1 and TRBJ2-3; TRBD2 aligns across 8 bases. The CDR3 extends over 15 amino acids. The V segment lost 4 bases and the J segment 0 bases; nucleotides outside the gene matches: 4. Germline CDR1 reads SGHRS; CDR2 reads YFSETQ. CDR3: CASSDPSGSTDTQYF. CDR3 nucleotides: TGCGCCAGCAGCGATCCTAGCGGGAGCACAGATACGCAGTATTTT.

The rearrangement uses TRBV9 and TRBJ2-1, with D tentatively TRBD1 (5 bases). V was cut by 2 bases and J by 3 bases, with 9 bases left in between. Germline CDR1 SGDLS, CDR2 YYNGEE. The CDR3 runs 14 residues. The CDR3 region is CASSVSTVYNEQFF. CDR3 nucleotides: TGTGCCAGCAGCGTCTCGACAGTCTACAATGAGCAGTTCTTC.

This chain links TRBV27 with TRBJ1-1, with 10 bases matching TRBD1. This CDR3 is built from 17 residues. Germline CDR1 MNHEY, CDR2 SMNVEV (reference sequence). The trim removed 3 bases at V and 0 bases at J, leaving 7 bases unmatched. This CDR3 is CASSFQRTGGMNTEAFF. The CDR3, as DNA: TGTGCCAGCAGTTTCCAGCGGACAGGGGGTATGAACACTGAAGCTTTCTTT.

The V call is TRBV30, the J call TRBJ1-6, with D uncertain. This CDR3 region has 14 residues. Trimming cost V 3 bases and J 9 bases, with 15 bases left between them. From germline, CDR1 is GTSNPN and CDR2 SVGIG (reference sequence). The CDR3 reads CAWRPGSPISPLHF. DNA for the CDR3: TGTGCCTGGAGACCAGGATCCCCGATTTCACCCCTCCACTTT.

J is TRBJ2-6 and V is TRBV11-3; D ambiguous. V was cut by 4 bases and J by 0 bases, with 7 bases left in between. The CDR3 is 15 residues long. Germline lookup yields CDR1 SGHNT and CDR2 YENEEA. The CDR3 here is CASSSHSSGANVLTF. The CDR3 region has the DNA TGTGCCAGCAGCTCGCACAGCTCTGGGGCCAACGTCCTGACTTTC.

The rearrangement joins TRBV19 to TRBJ2-1; 8 nucleotides align to TRBD2. Unmatched junction bases numbered 5, after V lost 7 bases and J lost 6 bases. In germline, CDR1 is LNHDA, CDR2 SQIVND (reference sequence). This CDR3 comprises 13 residues. The CDR3 coding sequence is TGTGCCAGTAAACTAGCGGAGTCCAATGAGCAGTTCTTC. It is translated as CASKLAESNEQFF.

The chain recombines TRBV19 with TRBJ1-1, with D tentatively TRBD1 (5 bases). The V end lost 1 base, the J end lost 0 bases, and 9 bases lay between the germline ends. The CDR3 runs 15 residues. From germline, CDR1 is LNHDA and CDR2 SQIVND (reference sequence). CDR3 in DNA: TGTGCCAGTAGTATAGGACCGGGGGTGAACACTGAAGCTTTCTTT. Translation: CASSIGPGVNTEAFF.

The chain uses TRBV14 and TRBJ2-7; 11 positions match TRBD2. The CDR3 covers 15 residues. J lost 2 bases, V lost 4 bases, and 4 bases had no gene match. The germline CDR1 and CDR2 sequences are SGHDN and FVKESK. CDR3 bases: TGTGCCAGCAGCCCTACGGGACTAGCGGCCTACGAGCAGTACTTC. This codes for CASSPTGLAAYEQYF.

Only a few counts were recorded for this clone. The chain is built from TRBV7-9 and TRBJ1-1, with 7 bases that match TRBD1. The germline CDR1 and CDR2 sequences are SEHNR and FQNEAQ (reference sequence). CDR3 size: 17 residues. The ends lost 1 base at V and 3 bases at J; junction bases unmatched: 11. CDR3 DNA: TGTGCCAGCAGCTTAGTTACGACAGGGCTAATTCACACTGAAGCTTTCTTT. It translates to CASSLVTTGLIHTEAFF. Filled out from reference TRBV7-9 and TRBJ1-1, the complete variable domain reads DTGVSQNPRHKITKRGQNVTFRCDPISEHNRLYWYRQTLGQGPEFLTYFQNEAQLEKSRLLSDRFSAERPKGSFSTLEIQRTEQGDSAMYLCASSLVTTGLIHTEAFFGQGTRLTVV.

The chain has TRBV28 and TRBJ1-4, with a possible D match to TRBD1 (5 bases). Germline CDR1 is MDHEN and CDR2 is SYDVKM. Trimming took 1 base from V and 4 from J, leaving 13 bases between them. This CDR3 has 16 amino acids. The DNA for the CDR3 is TGTGCCAGCAGTTTATCGGGGGTTGCCCGTAATGAAAAACTGTTTTTT. Its protein is CASSLSGVARNEKLFF.

As for this clone: The identical CDR3 is also encoded by other nucleotide sequences in the sample. This chain joins TRBV28 and TRBJ2-7; maybe TRBD1 (5 bases). This CDR3 region has 13 residues. Germline V lookup: CDR1 MDHEN, CDR2 SYDVKM. The V end was cut by 5 bases, the J end by 0 bases, with 8 bases between. The CDR3 nucleotides are TGTGCCAGCAGTCTAGACAGCTCCTACGAGCAGTACTTC. This translates into CASSLDSSYEQYF.

The V call is TRBV7-9, the J call TRBJ1-1; 8 nucleotides align to TRBD1. CDR3 length equals 14 residues. CDR1 is SEHNR, CDR2 FQNEAQ, per germline (reference sequence). Unmatched junction bases numbered 3, after V lost 2 bases and J lost 4 bases. DNA of the CDR3: TGTGCCAGCAGCTTACAGGGGGCTGGCACTGAAGCTTTCTTT. Its protein product is CASSLQGAGTEAFF.

The rearrangement uses TRBV6-5 and TRBJ2-7; 7 bases are a match to TRBD1. CDR3 length: 15 residues. Per the germline V gene, CDR1 is MNHEY and CDR2 is SVGAGI. Trimming cost V 0 bases and J 3 bases; bases outside gene matches: 5. CDR3 loop: CASSYSSRDSYEQYF. The CDR3 nucleotides are TGTGCCAGCAGTTACTCCTCCCGGGACAGCTACGAGCAGTACTTC.

This clone showed up just a few times. This chain joins TRBV28 and TRBJ2-7; D remains unclear. The CDR3 consists of 13 residues. Germline assignment: CDR1 MDHEN and CDR2 SYDVKM. The V and J ends lost 6 bases and 5 bases respectively, with 14 bases between them. The CDR3 is CASSLGREDEQYF. For the CDR3, the DNA is TGTGCCAGCAGCCTAGGCCGTGAAGACGAGCAGTACTTC.

This chain connects TRBV5-6 to TRBJ2-3, with 13 nucleotides matching TRBD2. The trim removed 3 bases at V and 2 bases at J, leaving 3 bases unmatched. The germline gives CDR1 SGHDT, CDR2 YYEEEE. CDR3 size: 16 residues. The CDR3 DNA reads TGTGCCAGCAGCTCGGGACTAGCGGGGAACACAGATACGCAGTATTTT. Encoded protein: CASSSGLAGNTDTQYF.